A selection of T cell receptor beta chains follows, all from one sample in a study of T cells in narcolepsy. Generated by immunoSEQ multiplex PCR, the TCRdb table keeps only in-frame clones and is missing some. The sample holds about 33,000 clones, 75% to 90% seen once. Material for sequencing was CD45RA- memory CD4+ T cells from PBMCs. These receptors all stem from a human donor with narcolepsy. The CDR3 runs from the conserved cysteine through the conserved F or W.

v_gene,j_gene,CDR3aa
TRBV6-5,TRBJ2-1,CASSYGPSGSYEQFF
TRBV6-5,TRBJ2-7,CASSRGNEQYF
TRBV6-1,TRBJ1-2,CASRWDSLSYTF
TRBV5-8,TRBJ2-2,CASSSTGGYTGELFF
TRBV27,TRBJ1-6,CASSFALGAAYNSPLHF
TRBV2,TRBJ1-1,CASSSAGGFTEAFF
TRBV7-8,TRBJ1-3,CASSLELAAAGNTIYF
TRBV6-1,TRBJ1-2,CASSQVPQGTGYTF
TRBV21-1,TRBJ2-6,CASSKEPPSGANVLTF
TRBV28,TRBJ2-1,CASTPNLQGEQFF
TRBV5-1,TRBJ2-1,CASRPSAASGRYNEQFF
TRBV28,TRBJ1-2,CASSFHAGGSGTGNYGYTF
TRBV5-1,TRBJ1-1,CASSLSSANTEAFF
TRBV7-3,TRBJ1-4,CASSLGPNGELFF
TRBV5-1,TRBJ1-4,CASSLSGTNEKLFF
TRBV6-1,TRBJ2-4,CASSEVSTRTSGESENIQYF